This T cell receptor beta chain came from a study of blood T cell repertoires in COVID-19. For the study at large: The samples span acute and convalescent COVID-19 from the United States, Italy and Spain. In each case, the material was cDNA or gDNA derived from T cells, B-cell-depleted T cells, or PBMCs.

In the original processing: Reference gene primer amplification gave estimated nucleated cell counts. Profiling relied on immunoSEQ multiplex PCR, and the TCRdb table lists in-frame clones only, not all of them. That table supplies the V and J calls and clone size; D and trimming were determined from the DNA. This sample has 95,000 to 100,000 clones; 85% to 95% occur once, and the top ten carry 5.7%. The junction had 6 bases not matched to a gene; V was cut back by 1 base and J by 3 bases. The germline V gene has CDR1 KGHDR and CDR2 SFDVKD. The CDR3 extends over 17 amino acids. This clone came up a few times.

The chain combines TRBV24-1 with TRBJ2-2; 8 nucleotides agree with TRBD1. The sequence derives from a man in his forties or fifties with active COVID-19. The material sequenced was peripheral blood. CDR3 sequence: CATSDLGQGADTGELFF. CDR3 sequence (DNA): TGTGCCACCAGTGATTTAGGCCAGGGGGCGGACACCGGGGAGCTGTTTTTT.